This T cell receptor (beta chain) was identified in a study of T cell responses to AZD1222 COVID-19 vaccine. Only in-frame clones appear in the TCRdb table, and some are missing; sequencing was by immunoSEQ multiplex PCR. The profile shows fewer than 150,000 clones, approximately 94% of them singletons. Study conclusions and caveats: Spike-wide vaccine-associated CD4 TCRs dominated at 160-218 and 743-854. Researchers took repertoire samples only after the peak T cell response had come.

V lost 3 bases and J 2 bases, leaving 12 bases between the germline ends. Germline assignment: CDR1 SGDLS and CDR2 YYNGEE. The CDR3 runs 15 residues. Concerning this clone: What it binds is not known.

The sequence was collected from an adult in good health. The chain employs TRBV9 and TRBJ2-1; D tentatively fits TRBD1 or TRBD2 (6 bases each). Sample: peripheral blood, taken on day 0 of AZD1222 vaccination. The CDR3, as DNA: TGTGCCAGCAGCGCCTTGGGGGGCGCCTACAATGAGCAGTTCTTC. Encoded protein: CASSALGGAYNEQFF.